Following are 5 T cell receptor beta chains from one sample sequenced in a study of blood T cell repertoires in COVID-19. The repertoire was sequenced with immunoSEQ multiplex PCR; TCRdb's copy has only in-frame clones and lacks some. Found here are tens of thousands of clones, more than 70% of them singletons; the top ten hold under 6%. The sample comprised peripheral blood. The receptors derive from a man older than 75 with acute or convalescent COVID-19.

CDR3 loop: CASSADSRTDTQYF. In DNA form, the CDR3 reads TGTGCCAGCAGTGCGGACAGTCGCACAGATACGCAGTATTTT. The chain links TRBV2 to TRBJ2-3, with a possible D match to TRBD1 (6 bases). The length of the CDR3 is 14 residues. Germline V gene lookup returns CDR1 SNHLY and CDR2 FYNNEI. V dropped 4 bases and J dropped 1 base, with 9 bases sitting between them.

V is TRBV6-5 and J is TRBJ2-7; D is uncertain. Germline lookup yields CDR1 MNHEY and CDR2 SVGAGI. Trimming took 7 bases from V and 2 from J, leaving 6 bases between them. The CDR3 has 11 residues. CDR3 loop: CASTLAYEQYF. CDR3 nucleotides: TGTGCCAGCACCCTTGCCTACGAGCAGTACTTC.

This clone came up once. The chain is built from TRBV7-6 and TRBJ1-4, with TRBD1 as a possible D gene (6 bases). The germline V gene encodes CDR1 SGHVS and CDR2 FNYEAQ. The CDR3 totals 14 residues. The ends were cut back, 1 base at V and 9 bases at J, with 12 bases in the middle. The CDR3 spells CASSLEQGIKKLFF. CDR3 nucleotides: TGTGCCAGCAGCTTAGAACAGGGTATTAAAAAACTGTTTTTT.

The chain is built from TRBV18 and TRBJ1-5; no reliable D call. The germline V and J ends were trimmed by 1 base and 0 bases, with 10 bases remaining between them. The V gene's germline CDR1 is KGHSH and CDR2 LQKENI. The CDR3 runs 16 residues. CDR3 nucleotides: TGTGCCAGCTCACCACGAGTGGTGTCTAGCAATCAGCCCCAGCATTTT. Its translation: CASSPRVVSSNQPQHF.

The rearrangement uses TRBV19 and TRBJ2-7; 12 nucleotides align to TRBD1. Germline assignment: CDR1 LNHDA and CDR2 SQIVND (reference sequence). The CDR3 is made up of 15 amino acids. J was trimmed by 2 bases and V by 3 bases; bases with no gene match: 2. CDR3 amino acids: CASSIGTGGPYEQYF. As DNA, the CDR3 is TGTGCCAGTAGTATCGGGACAGGGGGCCCCTACGAGCAGTACTTC.